The entry that follows covers one T cell receptor (beta chain) sequence. The data belong to a study of blood T cell repertoires in COVID-19. The CDR3 extends over 13 amino acids. Trimming removed 5 bases from V and 4 bases from J, with 9 bases in between. Germline CDR1 reads SGDLS; CDR2 reads YYNGEE. Study processing details: The authors estimated nucleated cell counts from reference gene primer amplification. Produced via immunoSEQ multiplex PCR; TCRdb's table is partial and in-frame only. V, J and clone size were drawn from that table, and D and trimming were deduced from the DNA. Seen here are about 210,000 clones, more than 85% observed once, and the top ten hold roughly 0.7%.

Source material: peripheral blood. The chain carries TRBV9 and TRBJ2-2, with TRBD2 as a possible D gene (5 bases). The TCR sequence derives from a man aged 40-49 years with acute or convalescent COVID-19. The CDR3 DNA reads TGTGCCAGCAGGGACTCGGGCACCGGGGAGCTGTTTTTT. It yields the protein CASRDSGTGELFF. Supplemented by reference TRBV9 and TRBJ2-2, the full variable domain reads DSGVTQTPKHLITATGQRVTLRCSPRSGDLSVYWYQQSLDQGLQFLIQYYNGEERAKGNILERFSAQQFPDLHSELNLSSLELGDSALYFCASRDSGTGELFFGEGSRLTVL.